The 30 T cell receptor beta chains given below trace back to one sample, sequenced in a study of tumor and adjacent non-tumor tissue in lung cancer. A modified ARM-PCR protocol with three rounds of nested PCR amplified TCRbeta. Via MiXCR, TCRdb re-called the multiplex PCR reads, giving one row per CDR3 protein. This sample has tens of thousands of distinct CDR3 sequences, with roughly three fifths found just once. RNA was extracted from bulk tissue without any cell sorting. The sequenced material came from lung tumor tissue. The receptors shown here come from a man in his fifties with non-small cell lung cancer.

As for this clonotype: Compared with germline, one end of the junction differs, possibly owing to a read error. The chain is built from TRBV4-2 and TRBJ2-1; D uncertain. Germline CDR1 LGHNA, CDR2 YNFKEQ. This CDR3 contains 16 residues. CDR3 DNA sequence: TGTGTCAGCAGCCAAGCTATGGATCTATCCTACAATGAGCAGTTCTTC. It encodes CVSSQAMDLSYNEQFF.

Comments on this clonotype: One junction end does not reproduce the germline sequence, and a read error may be involved. This chain joins TRBV10-3 and TRBJ2-5; D is undetermined. In germline, CDR1 is ENHRY, CDR2 SYGVKD. The CDR3 runs 13 residues. The CDR3 bases are TGTGCCATCAGTGTTGGCTTGCAAGAGACCAAGTACTTC. This translates into CAISVGLQETKYF.

This clonotype appeared many times. The chain is built from TRBV12-3 or TRBV12-4 and TRBJ2-1; D possibly corresponds to TRBD2 (6 bases). The CDR3 spans 16 residues. V shed 1 base and J shed 4 bases, with 14 bases lying between them. CDR3 nucleotides: TGTGCCAGCAGTTTAGGTCTAGCGAGAATATACAATGAGCAGTTCTTC. It yields the protein CASSLGLARIYNEQFF.

About this clonotype: Relative to the germline gene, one junction end is altered; a read error may explain this. V and J are TRBV29-1 and TRBJ2-7, with unresolved D. CDR3 size: 12 residues. Germline-derived CDR1 and CDR2 are SQVTM and ANQGSEA. For the CDR3, the DNA is TGCAGCGTTGATGGAGAGGCTGACGATCAGTACTTC. This encodes CSVDGEADDQYF.

About this clonotype: One end of the junction is discordant with germline, which a read error may explain. The chain has TRBV28 and TRBJ2-1; 7 nucleotides agree with TRBD2. The CDR3 length is 15 residues. Per the germline V gene, CDR1 is MDHEN and CDR2 is SYDVKM. CDR3 protein: CASSLLQRGLNEQIF. CDR3 in DNA: TGTGCCAGCAGTTTACTCCAGCGGGGCTTGAATGAGCAGATCTTC.

To note about this clonotype: A much larger clone lies a single base off, so this may be a read error. This rearrangement joins TRBV7-9 to TRBJ2-5; no reliable D call. V was cut by 5 bases and J by 3 bases, with 16 bases left in between. This CDR3 region has 15 residues. The germline gives CDR1 SEHNR, CDR2 FQNEAQ (reference sequence). The CDR3 loop reads CASSAAGMAKETQYF. Here the CDR3 DNA reads TGTGCCAGCAGCGCTGCCGGTATGGCTAAAGAGACCCAGTACTTC. Supplemented by reference TRBV7-9 and TRBJ2-5, the full variable domain reads DTGVSQNPRHKITKRGQNVTFRCDPISEHNRLYWYRQTLGQGPEFLTYFQNEAQLEKSRLLSDRFSAERPKGSFSTLEIQRTEQGDSAMYLCASSAAGMAKETQYFGPGTRLLVL.

This clonotype is labeled medium-sized. The chain employs TRBV11-2 and TRBJ2-6; D might be TRBD1 (6 bases). Germline CDR1 SGHAT, CDR2 FQNNGV. There are 14 residues in the CDR3. V lost 5 bases to trimming and J lost 4 bases, with 9 bases between them. In DNA form, the CDR3 reads TGTGCCAGCAGCGATCAGGGGGGGGCCAACGTCCTGACTTTC. It encodes CASSDQGGANVLTF.

This rearrangement joins TRBV11-2 to TRBJ1-6; no reliable D call. The V end lost 2 bases, the J end lost 9 bases, and 14 bases lay between the germline ends. CDR1 is SGHAT and CDR2 is FQNNGV in the germline V gene. This CDR3 has 15 residues. CDR3 sequence (DNA): TGTGCCAGCAGCTTAAGTTTTCTGGCGTGTTCACCCCTCCACTTT. Amino acids: CASSLSFLACSPLHF. Together with reference TRBV11-2 and TRBJ1-6, the CDR3 gives the full variable domain: EAGVAQSPRYKIIEKRQSVAFWCNPISGHATLYWYQQILGQGPKLLIQFQNNGVVDDSQLPKDRFSAERLKGVDSTLKIQPAKLEDSAVYLCASSLSFLACSPLHFGNGTRLTVT.

This clonotype has at least ten counts. The chain couples TRBV20-1 to TRBJ2-1; 10 bases agree with TRBD2. There are 15 residues in the CDR3. With V trimmed by 3 bases and J by 1 base, 3 bases remained unmatched. The germline V gene encodes CDR1 DFQATT and CDR2 SNEGSKA (reference sequence). The CDR3 DNA reads as TGCAGTGCTAGTCCTAGCGGGGGTTCCTACAATGAGCAGTTCTTC. Protein sequence: CSASPSGGSYNEQFF.

On this clonotype itself: Being one base from a much bigger clone, this may be a read error. V is TRBV11-2 and J is TRBJ2-1; D perhaps matches TRBD1 (6 bases). The V end lost 5 bases, the J end lost 13 bases, and 15 bases lay between the germline ends. Germline V lookup: CDR1 SGHAT, CDR2 FQNNGV. There are 12 residues in the CDR3. The CDR3 region has the DNA TGTGCCAGCAGCCTGACAGGTAGGGAACAGTTCTTC. Its translation is CASSLTGREQFF.

This clonotype was counted at least ten times. The chain recombines TRBV6-6 with TRBJ2-1, with D possibly TRBD1 on 5 matching bases. This CDR3 region has 12 residues. The germline CDR1 and CDR2 sequences are MNHNY and SVGAGI (reference sequence). With 6 bases removed from V and 9 bases from J, the gap between germline ends came to 12 bases. The CDR3 DNA follows: TGTGCCAGCAGAGCAGGGCAGGGTGAGCAGTTCTTC. Encoded protein: CASRAGQGEQFF.

This clonotype was seen many times. The rearrangement joins TRBV5-5 to TRBJ2-5; unclear D gene. Germline assignment: CDR1 SGHKS and CDR2 YYEKEE (reference sequence). The CDR3 sequence is 15 residues long. V was shortened by 0 bases and J by 5 bases, with 14 bases between the two germline ends. The DNA of the CDR3 is TGTGCCAGCAGCTTGGACGATTCCTTGGGGGAGACCCAGTACTTC. This encodes CASSLDDSLGETQYF.

The rearrangement uses TRBV7-9 and TRBJ1-5; D unclear. CDR1 SEHNR and CDR2 FQNEAQ come from the germline V gene (reference sequence). The CDR3 runs 13 residues. The germline V and J ends were trimmed by 4 bases and 4 bases, with 8 bases remaining between them. DNA of the CDR3: TGTGCCAGCAGCTCAGCGTGGAATCAGCCCCAGCATTTT. Its translation is CASSSAWNQPQHF.

This clonotype was observed many times. The CDR3: CASSWGSQTYEQYF. The CDR3 DNA follows: TGTGCCAGCAGCTGGGGATCCCAGACCTACGAGCAGTACTTC. The chain couples TRBV6-2 or TRBV6-3 to TRBJ2-7, with D hard to call. Per germline, CDR1 MNHEY and CDR2 SVGEGT. This CDR3 contains 14 residues. Trimming took 6 bases from V and 2 from J, leaving 14 bases between them.

This clonotype was picked up many times. This chain links TRBV12-3 or TRBV12-4 with TRBJ2-5, with 8 bases that match TRBD1. V shed 5 bases, J shed 1 base, and the junction held 3 bases outside the gene matches. The CDR3 is 14 residues long. The CDR3 nucleotides are TGTGCCAGCAGTCGCGGACAGGGCCAAGAGACCCAGTACTTC. It translates to CASSRGQGQETQYF.

To note about this clonotype: Germline is not matched at one junction end, which may reflect a read error. The rearrangement links TRBV4-1 to TRBJ1-2; the D gene is possibly TRBD1 (6 bases). CDR1 and CDR2 from the germline V gene are MGHRA and YSYEKL. This CDR3 contains 17 residues. The CDR3 protein is CASSQIQRGARSYGYTF. In DNA, the CDR3 is TGCGCCAGCAGCCAGATCCAGCGGGGGGCCAGGAGCTATGGTTACACCTTC.

As to this clonotype: The junction does not match germline at one end; this may be a read error. The rearrangement uses TRBV6-5 and TRBJ1-5; 7 bases are shared with TRBD1. In germline, CDR1 is MNHEY, CDR2 SVGAGI. The CDR3 is 14 amino acids. The CDR3 nucleotides read TGTGCCAGCAGTTCAAACAGGGGCAGTCAGCCCCAACATTTT. Its protein product is CASSSNRGSQPQHF.

This clonotype was counted many times. The chain joins TRBV10-3 to TRBJ2-7; TRBD2 is a possible D gene (5 bases). Germline V gene lookup returns CDR1 ENHRY and CDR2 SYGVKD. Trimming took 4 bases from V and 7 from J, leaving 14 bases between them. This CDR3 has 13 amino acids. Written as DNA, the CDR3 is TGTGCCATCAGTGTGACGGGATGGAGGGAGCAGTACTTC. Its protein is CAISVTGWREQYF.

As for this clonotype: At one of its ends the junction is not consistent with the germline gene, which may arise from a read error. The chain is built from TRBV10-3 and TRBJ2-7; D gene unclear. The CDR3 sequence is 14 residues long. Germline CDR1 and CDR2: ENHRY and SYGVKD. This CDR3 is CAIRERWRGYEQYF. As DNA, the CDR3 is TGTGCCATCCGTGAAAGGTGGCGCGGCTACGAGCAGTACTTC.

This clonotype was detected a few times. The chain uses TRBV5-1 and TRBJ2-1; 14 bases are shared with TRBD2. Losses at the gene ends were 0 bases for V and 6 bases for J; bases not matched to a gene: 5. There are 17 residues in the CDR3. CDR1 is SGHRS, CDR2 YFSETQ, per germline. Here the CDR3 DNA reads TGCGCCAGCAGCTTGGCATCAGGACTAGCGGGGGGCAATGAGCAGTTCTTC. Residues: CASSLASGLAGGNEQFF. Variable domain in full (rest from reference TRBV5-1 and TRBJ2-1): KAGVTQTPRYLIKTRGQQVTLSCSPISGHRSVSWYQQTPGQGLQFLFEYFSETQRNKGNFPGRFSGRQFSNSRSEMNVSTLELGDSALYLCASSLASGLAGGNEQFFGPGTRLTVL.

As concerns this clonotype: The conserved phenylalanine or tryptophan normally closing the CDR3 is absent here, so this likely arose from a read error. This chain uses TRBV20-1 with TRBJ2-1, with 11 bases lining up with TRBD2. Germline trimming cut 2 bases from V and 10 bases from J; bases unmatched to any gene: 10. This CDR3 region has 15 residues. Per germline, CDR1 DFQATT and CDR2 SNEGSKA (reference sequence). The CDR3 here is CSARPEVAGGREQFI. CDR3 sequence (DNA): TGCAGTGCTAGACCCGAGGTAGCGGGAGGGAGGGAGCAGTTCATC.

Note on this clonotype: The CDR3 carries no conserved terminal phenylalanine or tryptophan, so it likely arises from a read error. The chain is built from TRBV13 and TRBJ2-3, with a weak D call TRBD2 (5 bases). Germline-derived CDR1 and CDR2 are PRHDT and FYEKMQ (reference sequence). The CDR3 extends over 15 amino acids. CDR3 protein: CVSSFRRGPTDTQYS. In DNA form, the CDR3 reads TGTGTCAGCAGCTTCCGTCGCGGGCCCACAGATACGCAGTATTCT.

Concerning this clonotype itself: The CDR3 does not end in the conserved phenylalanine or tryptophan, so this is likely a read error. The V and J genes are TRBV6-6 and TRBJ1-1; D remains unclear. The CDR3 runs 13 residues. CDR1 is MNHNY and CDR2 is SVGAGI in the germline V gene (reference sequence). V dropped 7 bases and J dropped 5 bases, with 14 bases sitting between them. The CDR3 reads CASTVSVRTEAFV. CDR3 nucleotides: TGTGCCAGCACAGTCTCTGTAAGAACTGAAGCTTTCGTT.

This clonotype occurred a few times. Germline and junction disagree at one end, which may indicate a read error. This chain joins TRBV10-3 and TRBJ2-1, with 7 bases that match TRBD1. The CDR3 totals 11 residues. The germline V gene encodes CDR1 ENHRY and CDR2 SYGVKD. In DNA, the CDR3 is TGTGCCACCAGTGAGGGGGACAGCCCGTTCTTC. Its translation: CATSEGDSPFF.

In regard to this clonotype: This CDR3 is missing its conserved last phenylalanine or tryptophan, likely due to a read error. The chain combines TRBV6-5 with TRBJ1-1; D may be TRBD1 (6 bases). CDR1 is MNHEY, CDR2 SVGAGI, per germline. The CDR3 contains 15 residues. Trimming removed 10 bases from V and 1 base from J, with 19 bases in between. CDR3 in amino acids: CAIRSGAVGNTEAFY. Here the CDR3 DNA reads TGTGCCATTAGATCAGGGGCAGTGGGGAACACTGAAGCTTTCTAT.

In the case of this clonotype: Compared with germline, one end of the junction differs, possibly owing to a read error. The chain uses TRBV11-3 and TRBJ2-2; no firm D call. Germline lookup yields CDR1 SGHNT and CDR2 YENEEA. The CDR3 is 12 residues long. CDR3 nucleotides: TGTGCCAGCGGCTCGAACACCGAGGAGCCGTTTTTT. Its translation: CASGSNTEEPFF.

Points on this clonotype: A read error may account for a junction end that differs from germline. The CDR3 DNA follows: TGCAGTGCTATAGATCGGGACAGGGGTATACCCTACGAGCAGCACTTC. Residues: CSAIDRDRGIPYEQHF. V and J are TRBV20-1 and TRBJ2-7; 10 bases are shared with TRBD1. CDR3 length: 16 amino acids. Per the germline V gene, CDR1 is DFQATT and CDR2 is SNEGSKA (reference sequence).

This clonotype was seen many times. The chain carries TRBV6-6 and TRBJ2-2; no definite D call. Germline CDR1 MNHNY, CDR2 SVGAGI (reference sequence). The CDR3 is made up of 15 amino acids. V was clipped by 7 bases and J by 0 bases, with 12 bases between them. The CDR3 DNA follows: TGTGCCAGCACCGAAAGGCGTTCGAACACCGGGGAGCTGTTTTTT. It translates to CASTERRSNTGELFF.

This clonotype was detected only a few times. The CDR3 DNA reads as TGCGCCAGCAGCGGAACGGGACAGTTGAATGGCTACACCTTC. Amino acid sequence: CASSGTGQLNGYTF. V is TRBV5-1 and J is TRBJ1-2; 7 nucleotides agree with TRBD1. The V segment lost 4 bases and the J segment 6 bases; nucleotides outside the gene matches: 9. Germline assignment: CDR1 SGHRS and CDR2 YFSETQ. The CDR3 runs 14 residues. The whole variable domain, remainder taken from reference TRBV5-1 and TRBJ1-2, is KAGVTQTPRYLIKTRGQQVTLSCSPISGHRSVSWYQQTPGQGLQFLFEYFSETQRNKGNFPGRFSGRQFSNSRSEMNVSTLELGDSALYLCASSGTGQLNGYTFGSGTRLTVV.

About this clonotype: Being one base from a much bigger clone, this may be a read error. The rearrangement links TRBV12-3 or TRBV12-4 to TRBJ2-5, with D possibly TRBD1 on 6 matching bases. CDR3 size: 12 residues. The CDR3 loop reads CGSRSGVETQYF. CDR3 sequence (DNA): TGTGGCAGCAGGTCAGGGGTAGAGACCCAGTACTTC.